Shown below are 11 T cell receptor beta chains from a single sample sequenced in a study of blood T cell repertoires in COVID-19. Generated by immunoSEQ multiplex PCR, the TCRdb table keeps only in-frame clones and is missing some. The sample carries some 97,000 clones, around four fifths recorded once. The sample consisted of peripheral blood. The receptors shown here come from a man over 45 with active or convalescent COVID-19.

This chain connects TRBV9 to TRBJ2-7; weak D call: TRBD2 (6 bases). CDR1 is SGDLS and CDR2 is YYNGEE in the germline V gene. Trimming took off 4 bases at V and 2 bases at J, with 16 bases between the two ends. The CDR3 runs 15 residues. CDR3 loop: CASSPNTGGAYEQYF. CDR3 DNA: TGTGCCAGCAGCCCTAATACAGGCGGGGCCTACGAGCAGTACTTC.

This chain links TRBV30 with TRBJ2-7, with 7 nucleotides matching TRBD2. Germline-derived CDR1 and CDR2 are GTSNPN and SVGIG (reference sequence). J lost 3 bases, V lost 7 bases, and 9 bases had no gene match. This CDR3 contains 13 residues. The CDR3 region is CASWGGSGYEQYF. In nucleotides, the CDR3 is TGTGCCTCATGGGGCGGGAGCGGCTACGAGCAGTACTTC.

The chain couples TRBV6-1 to TRBJ2-3; a weak D match, TRBD2 (6 bases). The V end lost 0 bases, the J end lost 6 bases, and 10 bases lay between the germline ends. CDR3 length: 14 residues. Germline loops: CDR1 MNHNS, CDR2 SASEGT. The CDR3 sequence is CASSEATSLDTQYF. In DNA form, the CDR3 reads TGTGCCAGCAGTGAAGCGACTAGTCTTGATACGCAGTATTTT.

Here the CDR3 reads CASSLGGYATDTQYF. The CDR3 DNA reads as TGTGCCAGCAGTTTGGGGGGATACGCCACAGATACGCAGTATTTT. The V and J genes are TRBV27 and TRBJ2-3; possibly TRBD2 for D (6 bases). This CDR3 is 15 amino acids long. V was shortened by 3 bases and J by 2 bases, with 12 bases between the two germline ends. Germline lookup yields CDR1 MNHEY and CDR2 SMNVEV (reference sequence).

This rearrangement joins TRBV6-5 to TRBJ1-2, with 7 bases fitting TRBD1. The CDR3 runs to 16 residues. V trimming: 1 base; J trimming: 4 bases; junction bases outside the gene matches: 9. Germline CDR1 reads MNHEY; CDR2 reads SVGAGI. The CDR3 bases are TGTGCCAGCAGTTACTTAGTTACAGGGGCCCGCTATGGCTACACCTTC. This gives the protein CASSYLVTGARYGYTF.

This chain connects TRBV7-3 to TRBJ1-1; D is perhaps TRBD1 (5 bases). The length of the CDR3 is 13 residues. The germline gives CDR1 SGHTA, CDR2 FQGTGA. The V and J ends lost 5 bases and 1 base respectively, with 8 bases between them. Here the CDR3 reads CASSLQENTEAFF. CDR3 nucleotide sequence: TGTGCCAGCAGCCTACAGGAGAACACTGAAGCTTTCTTT.

This rearrangement joins TRBV6-6 to TRBJ1-1; perhaps TRBD1 as D (6 bases). V was clipped by 1 base and J by 3 bases, with 15 bases between them. Germline assignment: CDR1 MNHNY and CDR2 SVGAGI (reference sequence). The CDR3 is 16 amino acids. The CDR3 region is CASSYYDGGPDTEAFF. CDR3 sequence (DNA): TGTGCCAGCAGTTACTATGACGGGGGGCCAGACACTGAAGCTTTCTTT.

The chain has TRBV24-1 and TRBJ2-5, with 11 bases aligning to TRBD2. With 4 bases clipped from V and 4 bases from J, the junction kept 13 bases outside the gene matches. The CDR3 consists of 18 residues. CDR1 is KGHDR and CDR2 is SFDVKD in the germline V gene. CDR3 nucleotides: TGTGCCACCAGTGACCCCGGCGATAGCGGGAGGGCCGGAGAGACCCAGTACTTC. It codes for CATSDPGDSGRAGETQYF.

The chain carries TRBV7-9 and TRBJ2-7; 11 bases agree with TRBD2. CDR1 is SEHNR, CDR2 FQNEAQ, per germline (reference sequence). V gave up 4 bases and J gave up 3 bases; unmatched junction bases: 14. The CDR3 covers 18 residues. CDR3 loop: CASSSGSGSTSGVYEQYF. The CDR3 region has the DNA TGTGCCAGCAGCTCTGGGAGTGGATCGACTAGCGGGGTCTACGAGCAGTACTTC.

This clone showed up just once. J is TRBJ1-5 and V is TRBV7-8; D may be TRBD1 (5 bases). V was pared by 3 bases and J by 3 bases, with 12 bases between. The CDR3 length is 15 residues. Germline V gives CDR1 SGHVS, CDR2 FQNEAQ. CDR3 region: CASSFADSSNQPQHF. The DNA for the CDR3 is TGTGCCAGCAGCTTCGCTGACAGCTCCAATCAGCCCCAGCATTTT.

This chain links TRBV6-1 with TRBJ2-5; D uncertain. Trimming cost V 0 bases and J 6 bases, with 8 bases left between them. Looked up from germline, CDR1 is MNHNS and CDR2 is SASEGT. This CDR3 comprises 13 residues. CDR3 nucleotides: TGTGCCAGCAGTGAAGCGTCCCGTCAGACCCAGTACTTC. This gives the protein CASSEASRQTQYF.